The 12 T cell receptor beta chains below were found in one sample sequenced in a study of cytomegalovirus exposure and HLA in healthy donors. Primers: 60 Vbeta forward and 13 Jbeta reverse. Assay used: immunoSEQ multiplex PCR; TCRdb lists only in-frame clones, some missing. The sample gives 100,000 to 150,000 clones, roughly 72% of which show up once; 3% to 4.5% is in the top ten. The sequencing sample was made of PBMCs. Receptors were obtained from a man between 35 and 55 years old in good health and CMV-seropositive.

V gene TRBV2 combines with J gene TRBJ1-5; TRBD1 matches 7 bases. Germline assignment: CDR1 SNHLY and CDR2 FYNNEI. The CDR3 runs to 13 residues. The ends lost 6 bases at V and 5 bases at J; junction bases unmatched: 4. CDR3 sequence (DNA): TGTGCCAGCAGAGCAGACAGGGATCAGCCCCAGCATTTT. This translates into CASRADRDQPQHF.

The rearrangement uses TRBV5-1 and TRBJ1-1, with 7 bases fitting TRBD1. Germline V CDR1 and CDR2: SGHRS, YFSETQ. Losses at the gene ends were 5 bases for V and 4 bases for J; bases not matched to a gene: 5. The length of the CDR3 is 13 residues. This CDR3 reads CASRIDRATEAFF. The DNA for the CDR3 is TGCGCCAGCAGAATTGACAGGGCCACTGAAGCTTTCTTT.

This clone was counted only a few times. The CDR3 sequence: CASREGSWSYEQYF. CDR3 in DNA: TGTGCCAGCAGAGAGGGATCATGGAGCTACGAGCAGTACTTC. This chain joins TRBV21-1 and TRBJ2-7; the table's D call TRBD2 went unverified against the DNA. TRBV21-1 corresponds to a pseudogene. The CDR3 spans 14 residues.

The V call is TRBV5-4, the J call TRBJ2-7; 9 positions match TRBD1. This CDR3 has 14 residues. From germline, CDR1 is SGHNT and CDR2 YYREEE (reference sequence). Germline trimming cut 4 bases from V and 1 base from J; bases unmatched to any gene: 3. The CDR3 DNA reads as TGTGCCAGCAGCCGGGACAGGGCTTCCTACGAGCAGTACTTC. It specifies CASSRDRASYEQYF.

This sequence joins TRBV19 and TRBJ2-2, with D unresolved. CDR3 length: 12 amino acids. Germline lookup yields CDR1 LNHDA and CDR2 SQIVND (reference sequence). V was pared by 5 bases and J by 2 bases, with 3 bases between. The CDR3 DNA reads TGTGCCAGTAGTTCAAACACCGGGGAGCTGTTTTTT. It translates to CASSSNTGELFF. Full variable domain (rest looked up from reference TRBV19 and TRBJ2-2): DGGITQSPKYLFRKEGQNVTLSCEQNLNHDAMYWYRQDPGQGLRLIYYSQIVNDFQKGDIAEGYSVSREKKESFPLTVTSAQKNPTAFYLCASSSNTGELFFGEGSRLTVL.

V is TRBV5-1 and J is TRBJ2-1; 8 bases align to TRBD2. From germline, CDR1 is SGHRS and CDR2 YFSETQ. This CDR3 is built from 17 residues. With V trimmed by 1 base and J by 2 bases, 8 bases remained unmatched. The CDR3 nucleotides are TGCGCCAGCAGCTTGATGGCGGGGGGCCTAACCTACAATGAGCAGTTCTTC. This codes for CASSLMAGGLTYNEQFF.

V gene TRBV10-3 combines with J gene TRBJ2-3; a weak D match, TRBD2 (5 bases). The germline V gene encodes CDR1 ENHRY and CDR2 SYGVKD. There are 15 residues in the CDR3. The V end lost 8 bases, the J end lost 4 bases, and 19 bases lay between the germline ends. This CDR3 reads CAIGVSGSGSDTQYF. CDR3 DNA sequence: TGTGCCATCGGCGTTTCGGGGAGTGGGTCAGATACGCAGTATTTT.

CDR3 protein: CASSSQGYGYTF. CDR3 nucleotides: TGTGCCAGCAGCTCGCAGGGGTATGGCTACACCTTC. This sequence joins TRBV5-6 and TRBJ1-2, with TRBD1 as a possible D gene (6 bases). Per germline, CDR1 SGHDT and CDR2 YYEEEE. With 3 bases removed from V and 5 bases from J, the gap between germline ends came to 8 bases. This CDR3 has 12 residues. The full variable domain, its missing parts supplied by reference TRBV5-6 and TRBJ1-2, is DAGVTQSPTHLIKTRGQQVTLRCSPKSGHDTVSWYQQALGQGPQFIFQYYEEEERQRGNFPDRFSGHQFPNYSSELNVNALLLGDSALYLCASSSQGYGYTFGSGTRLTVV.

The rearrangement links TRBV30 to TRBJ2-4; maybe TRBD2 (6 bases). CDR1 and CDR2 from the germline V gene are GTSNPN and SVGIG (reference sequence). V lost 2 bases and J lost 5, with 19 bases in between. The CDR3 is 16 amino acids. This CDR3 is CAWSQDPRGVQNIQYF. As DNA, the CDR3 is TGTGCCTGGAGTCAAGATCCGCGCGGGGTACAAAACATTCAGTACTTC.

In its sample, this clone was seen a few times. V usage is TRBV27 and J usage is TRBJ2-5; 10 bases fit TRBD2. V gave up 1 base and J gave up 5 bases; unmatched junction bases: 13. The CDR3 totals 18 residues. The germline V gene encodes CDR1 MNHEY and CDR2 SMNVEV (reference sequence). The CDR3 here is CASSLFASGGRPWETQYF. CDR3 in DNA: TGTGCCAGCAGTTTATTTGCTAGCGGGGGCCGCCCGTGGGAGACCCAGTACTTC.

The chain carries TRBV5-1 and TRBJ2-3; tentatively, D is TRBD1 (5 bases). Germline V gene lookup returns CDR1 SGHRS and CDR2 YFSETQ. This CDR3 has 16 residues. The germline V and J ends were trimmed by 4 bases and 4 bases, with 19 bases remaining between them. CDR3 region: CASSDGIVRVADTQYF. The CDR3 nucleotides are TGCGCCAGCAGCGACGGAATTGTCAGGGTGGCAGATACGCAGTATTTT.

The V and J genes are TRBV28 and TRBJ2-3, with D tentatively TRBD2 (6 bases). The V gene lost 6 bases and the J gene lost 1 base, with 14 bases spanning the gap. The CDR3 runs to 15 residues. From germline, CDR1 is MDHEN and CDR2 SYDVKM. Here the CDR3 reads CASSLRDSRTDTQYF. DNA for the CDR3: TGTGCCAGCAGCCTAAGGGACTCCCGCACAGATACGCAGTATTTT. Using reference TRBV28 and TRBJ2-3 for the parts outside the CDR3, the full variable domain is DVKVTQSSRYLVKRTGEKVFLECVQDMDHENMFWYRQDPGLGLRLIYFSYDVKMKEKGDIPEGYSVSREKKERFSLILESASTNQTSMYLCASSLRDSRTDTQYFGPGTRLTVL.